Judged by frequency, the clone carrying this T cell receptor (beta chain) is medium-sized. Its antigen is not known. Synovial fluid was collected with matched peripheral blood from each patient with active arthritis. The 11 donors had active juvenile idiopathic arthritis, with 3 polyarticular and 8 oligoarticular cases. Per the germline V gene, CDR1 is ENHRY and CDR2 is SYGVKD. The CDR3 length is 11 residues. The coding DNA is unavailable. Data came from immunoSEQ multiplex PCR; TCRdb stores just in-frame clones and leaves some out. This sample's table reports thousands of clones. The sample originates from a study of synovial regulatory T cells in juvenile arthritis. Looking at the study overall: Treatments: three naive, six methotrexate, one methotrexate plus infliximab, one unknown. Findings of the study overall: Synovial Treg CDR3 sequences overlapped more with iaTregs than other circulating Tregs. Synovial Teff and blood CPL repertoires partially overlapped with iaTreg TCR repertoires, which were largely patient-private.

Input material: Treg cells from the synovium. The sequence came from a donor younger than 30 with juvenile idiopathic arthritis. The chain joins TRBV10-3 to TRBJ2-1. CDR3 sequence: CAISGHNEQFF.